Below are 17 T cell receptor beta chains sequenced from a single sample in a study of blood T cell repertoires in COVID-19. The data were produced by immunoSEQ multiplex PCR, yet TCRdb's version contains in-frame clones alone and is incomplete. Among 53,000 or so clones listed, 85% to 95% were seen once. Sequencing was carried out using peripheral blood. The receptors were sampled from a human donor in a cohort sampled during active COVID-19.

The chain is built from TRBV11-2 and TRBJ2-2; D remains ambiguous. Trimming took 1 base from V and 4 from J, leaving 4 bases between them. Germline CDR1 is SGHAT and CDR2 is FQNNGV. The CDR3 length is 13 residues. CDR3 protein: CASSLAGTGELFF. In nucleotides, the CDR3 is TGTGCCAGCAGCTTAGCGGGCACCGGGGAGCTGTTTTTT.

The chain employs TRBV9 and TRBJ1-2; tentatively, D is TRBD1 (5 bases). Per the germline V gene, CDR1 is SGDLS and CDR2 is YYNGEE. Trimming removed 3 bases from V and 8 bases from J, with 11 bases in between. The CDR3 is made up of 12 amino acids. The CDR3 coding sequence is TGTGCCAGCAGCGCAACAGGATACGGCTACACCTTC. Amino acids: CASSATGYGYTF.

The chain uses TRBV28 and TRBJ1-2; D unclear. Trimming shortened V by 7 bases and J by 4 bases, and 28 bases separated the two germline ends. CDR3 length: 18 residues. CDR1 is MDHEN and CDR2 is SYDVKM in the germline V gene. The CDR3 sequence: CASTLSGIQKSVGYGYTF. The CDR3 nucleotides are TGTGCCAGCACCTTGAGCGGAATTCAAAAATCAGTCGGCTATGGCTACACCTTC.

This chain links TRBV7-9 with TRBJ2-1; a weak D match, TRBD1 (6 bases). V was shortened by 5 bases and J by 5 bases, with 13 bases between the two germline ends. This CDR3 is 14 amino acids long. Germline CDR1 reads SEHNR; CDR2 reads FQNEAQ (reference sequence). CDR3 amino acids: CASSRMGANNEQFF. The CDR3 DNA reads TGTGCCAGCAGCCGCATGGGGGCCAACAATGAGCAGTTCTTC.

The V and J genes are TRBV27 and TRBJ1-5; no reliable D call. V lost 2 bases and J 6 bases, leaving 8 bases between the germline ends. CDR1 and CDR2 (germline): MNHEY, SMNVEV (reference sequence). CDR3 length equals 13 residues. The CDR3 region is CASSLVYSQPQHF. The CDR3 bases are TGTGCCAGCAGTTTAGTATATAGTCAGCCCCAGCATTTT.

This chain connects TRBV28 to TRBJ1-5; D not resolved. The CDR3 is 13 amino acids. Germline V gives CDR1 MDHEN, CDR2 SYDVKM. V lost 10 bases and J lost 3, with 13 bases in between. The CDR3 sequence: CAIRRTVNQPQHF. CDR3 nucleotides: TGTGCCATACGACGAACAGTCAATCAGCCCCAGCATTTT. The entire variable domain, with the rest obtained from reference TRBV28 and TRBJ1-5, is as follows: DVKVTQSSRYLVKRTGEKVFLECVQDMDHENMFWYRQDPGLGLRLIYFSYDVKMKEKGDIPEGYSVSREKKERFSLILESASTNQTSMYLCAIRRTVNQPQHFGDGTRLSIL.

This clone was counted once. V usage is TRBV7-2 and J usage is TRBJ1-2; maybe TRBD1 (5 bases). There are 16 residues in the CDR3. The germline CDR1 and CDR2 sequences are SGHTA and FQGNSA. Trimming cost V 0 bases and J 4 bases, with 15 bases left between them. CDR3 region: CASSLAQGGSTYGYTF. The CDR3, as DNA: TGTGCCAGCAGCTTAGCGCAGGGAGGGAGTACCTATGGCTACACCTTC.

The V gene is TRBV9, the J gene TRBJ1-1; 7 nucleotides line up with TRBD1. The CDR3 is 14 amino acids. Germline CDR1 reads SGDLS; CDR2 reads YYNGEE. With V trimmed by 2 bases and J by 11 bases, 12 bases remained unmatched. The CDR3 DNA reads TGTGCCAGCAGCGTGGGACAGCCCCCAAATGTGGCTTTCTTT. Amino acid sequence: CASSVGQPPNVAFF.

The CDR3 DNA reads TGTGCCAGCAGTTTATTTCTAGCGGGGTACACAGATACGCAGTATTTT. Translating gives CASSLFLAGYTDTQYF. J is TRBJ2-3 and V is TRBV28; 9 bases map to TRBD2. Germline CDR1 MDHEN, CDR2 SYDVKM. This CDR3 spans 16 amino acids. The V and J ends lost 1 base and 2 bases, in that order; junction bases with no gene match: 4.

This clone showed up just a few times. The V gene is TRBV6-1, the J gene TRBJ1-3; TRBD1 matches at 7 bases. CDR3 length equals 17 residues. Germline V gives CDR1 MNHNS, CDR2 SASEGT. J lost 4 bases, V lost 2 bases, and 11 bases had no gene match. The CDR3 here is CASSERRTGGIGNTIYF. The CDR3 bases are TGTGCCAGCAGTGAACGTCGGACAGGAGGAATAGGAAACACCATATATTTT.

The chain uses TRBV5-4 and TRBJ1-1, with TRBD1 as a possible D gene (5 bases). V dropped 4 bases and J dropped 6 bases, with 25 bases sitting between them. The V gene's germline CDR1 is SGHNT and CDR2 YYREEE (reference sequence). The CDR3 spans 17 residues. DNA for the CDR3: TGTGCCAGCAGCCCGAGGCCAATAGACCTAGAAGGGGCTGAAGCTTTCTTT. Its protein product is CASSPRPIDLEGAEAFF.

This chain links TRBV19 with TRBJ1-1; maybe TRBD1 (5 bases). V lost 3 bases and J lost 6, with 11 bases in between. The V gene's germline CDR1 is LNHDA and CDR2 SQIVND (reference sequence). The CDR3 is 13 residues long. In DNA, the CDR3 is TGTGCCAGTAGTATGTGGGGAGGGGCTGAAGCTTTCTTT. Amino acid sequence: CASSMWGGAEAFF.

The chain employs TRBV2 and TRBJ1-2, with D perhaps TRBD1 (5 bases). CDR1 is SNHLY and CDR2 is FYNNEI in the germline V gene. Trimming removed 2 bases at V and 4 bases at J, with 11 bases between. This CDR3 contains 14 residues. CDR3 bases: TGTGCCAGCAGTGAAATAAGACAGAGCTATGGCTACACCTTC. The encoded protein is CASSEIRQSYGYTF.

This rearrangement joins TRBV12-3 or TRBV12-4 to TRBJ2-4; D not certain. The length of the CDR3 is 13 residues. With 7 bases removed from V and 6 bases from J, the gap between germline ends came to 13 bases. The CDR3, as DNA: TGTGCCAGCAACAAACCGGGTTCAAACATTCAGTACTTC. It specifies CASNKPGSNIQYF.

This clone came up a few times. The chain links TRBV27 to TRBJ1-5; no reliable D call. Trimming removed 5 bases from V and 0 bases from J, with 8 bases in between. Germline V gene data show CDR1 as MNHEY and CDR2 as SMNVEV (reference sequence). The CDR3 is 14 residues long. The DNA for the CDR3 is TGTGCCAGCAGTCCGGGATTTAGCAATCAGCCCCAGCATTTT. This encodes CASSPGFSNQPQHF.

The chain employs TRBV28 and TRBJ1-1; perhaps TRBD1 as D (5 bases). Trimming cost V 5 bases and J 5 bases, with 15 bases left between them. The V gene's germline CDR1 is MDHEN and CDR2 SYDVKM. This CDR3 contains 14 residues. CDR3 nucleotide sequence: TGTGCCAGCAGTATCACTCCGACAGAGACTGAAGCTTTCTTT. The encoded protein is CASSITPTETEAFF.

The J gene is TRBJ1-1, the V gene TRBV4-1; D gene unclear. The germline gives CDR1 MGHRA, CDR2 YSYEKL. The CDR3 extends over 13 amino acids. The V and J ends lost 1 base and 1 base respectively, with 4 bases between them. CDR3 region: CASSQGGNTEAFF. In nucleotides, the CDR3 is TGCGCCAGCAGCCAAGGCGGGAACACTGAAGCTTTCTTT.